This TCR beta chain came from a study of blood T cell repertoires in COVID-19. The data were produced by immunoSEQ multiplex PCR, yet TCRdb's version contains in-frame clones alone and is incomplete. Here the sample spans around 60,000 clones, roughly three quarters being singletons. Trimming at V came to 3 bases and at J to 7 bases, leaving 6 bases not matched to a gene. CDR3 size: 14 residues. CDR1 and CDR2 (germline): SGDLS, YYNGEE. This clone has only a few counts. The chain joins TRBV9 to TRBJ1-4; 7 bases align to TRBD1. Sequencing was done on a sample of peripheral blood. This clonotype originated in a human donor in a cohort sampled during active COVID-19. The CDR3 DNA reads as TGTGCCAGCAGCGCCGGGACAGTGGTTGAAAAACTGTTTTTT. Its translation: CASSAGTVVEKLFF.